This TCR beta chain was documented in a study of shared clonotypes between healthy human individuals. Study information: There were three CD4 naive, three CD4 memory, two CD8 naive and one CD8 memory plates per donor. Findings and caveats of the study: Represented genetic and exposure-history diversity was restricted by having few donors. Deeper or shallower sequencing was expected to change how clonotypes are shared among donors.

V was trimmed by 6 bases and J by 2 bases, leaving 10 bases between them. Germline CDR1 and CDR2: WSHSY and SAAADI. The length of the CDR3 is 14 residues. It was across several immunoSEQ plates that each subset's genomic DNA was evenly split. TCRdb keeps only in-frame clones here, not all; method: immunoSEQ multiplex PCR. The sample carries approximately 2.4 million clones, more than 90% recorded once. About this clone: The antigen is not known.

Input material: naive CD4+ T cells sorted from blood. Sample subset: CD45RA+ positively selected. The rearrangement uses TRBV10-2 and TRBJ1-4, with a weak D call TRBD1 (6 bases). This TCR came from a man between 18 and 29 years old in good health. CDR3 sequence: CASSERGTNEKLFF. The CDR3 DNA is TGCGCCAGCAGCGAAAGGGGGACTAATGAAAAACTGTTTTTT.